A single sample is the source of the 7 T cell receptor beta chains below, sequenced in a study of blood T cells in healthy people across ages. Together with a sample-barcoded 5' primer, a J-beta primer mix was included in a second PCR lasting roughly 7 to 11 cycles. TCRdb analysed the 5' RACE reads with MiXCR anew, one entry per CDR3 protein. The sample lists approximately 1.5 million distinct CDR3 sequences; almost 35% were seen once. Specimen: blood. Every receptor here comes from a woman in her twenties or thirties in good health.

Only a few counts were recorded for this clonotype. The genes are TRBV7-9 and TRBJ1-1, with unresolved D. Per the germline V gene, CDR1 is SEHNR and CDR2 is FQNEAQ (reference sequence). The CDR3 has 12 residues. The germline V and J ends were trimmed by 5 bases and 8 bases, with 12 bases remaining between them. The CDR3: CASSHLKLEAFF. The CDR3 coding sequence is TGTGCCAGCAGCCACCTTAAGCTGGAAGCTTTCTTT. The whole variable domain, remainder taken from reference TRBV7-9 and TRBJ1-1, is DTGVSQNPRHKITKRGQNVTFRCDPISEHNRLYWYRQTLGQGPEFLTYFQNEAQLEKSRLLSDRFSAERPKGSFSTLEIQRTEQGDSAMYLCASSHLKLEAFFGQGTRLTVV.

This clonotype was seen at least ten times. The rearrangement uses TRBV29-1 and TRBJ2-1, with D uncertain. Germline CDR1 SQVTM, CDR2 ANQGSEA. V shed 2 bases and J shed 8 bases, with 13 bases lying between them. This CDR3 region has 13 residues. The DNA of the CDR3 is TGCAGCGTTGAACACGGGCAGACGGATGAGCAGTTCTTC. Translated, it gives CSVEHGQTDEQFF.

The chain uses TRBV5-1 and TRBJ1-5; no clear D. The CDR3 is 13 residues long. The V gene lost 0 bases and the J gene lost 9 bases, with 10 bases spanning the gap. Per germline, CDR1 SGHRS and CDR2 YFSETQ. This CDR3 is CASSLDGVSPQHF. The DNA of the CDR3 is TGCGCCAGCAGCTTGGATGGGGTCTCGCCCCAGCATTTT.

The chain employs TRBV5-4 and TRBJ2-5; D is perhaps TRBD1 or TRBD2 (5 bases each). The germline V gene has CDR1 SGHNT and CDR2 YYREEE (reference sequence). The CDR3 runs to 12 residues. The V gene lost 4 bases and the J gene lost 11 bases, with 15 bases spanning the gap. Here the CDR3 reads CASSTDGDGQYF. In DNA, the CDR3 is TGTGCCAGCAGCACGGACGGGGACGGGCAGTACTTC.

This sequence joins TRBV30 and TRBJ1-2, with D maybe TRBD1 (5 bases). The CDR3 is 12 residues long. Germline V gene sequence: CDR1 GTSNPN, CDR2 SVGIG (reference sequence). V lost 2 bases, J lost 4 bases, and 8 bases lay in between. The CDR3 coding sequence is TGTGCCTGGAGTAGGGGCCTCTATGGCTACACCTTC. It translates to CAWSRGLYGYTF.

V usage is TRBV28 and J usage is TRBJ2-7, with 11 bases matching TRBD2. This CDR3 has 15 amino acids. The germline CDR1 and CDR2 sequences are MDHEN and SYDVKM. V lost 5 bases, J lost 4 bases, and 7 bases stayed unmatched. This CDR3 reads CASSRRLAGMYEQYF. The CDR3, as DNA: TGTGCCAGCAGTCGCCGACTAGCGGGGATGTACGAGCAGTACTTC. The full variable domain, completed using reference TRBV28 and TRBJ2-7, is DVKVTQSSRYLVKRTGEKVFLECVQDMDHENMFWYRQDPGLGLRLIYFSYDVKMKEKGDIPEGYSVSREKKERFSLILESASTNQTSMYLCASSRRLAGMYEQYFGPGTRLTVT.

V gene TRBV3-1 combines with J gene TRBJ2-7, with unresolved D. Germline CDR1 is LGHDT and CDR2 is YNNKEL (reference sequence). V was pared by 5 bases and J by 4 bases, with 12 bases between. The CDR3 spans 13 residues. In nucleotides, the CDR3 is TGTGCCAGCAGCTCGGCGGACGGTTACGAGCAGTACTTC. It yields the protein CASSSADGYEQYF.